The rows below give T cell receptor beta chains drawn from one sample of a study of blood T cell repertoires in COVID-19. Profiling relied on immunoSEQ multiplex PCR, and the TCRdb table lists in-frame clones only, not all of them. The repertoire holds 190,000 or so clones, with about 90% as singletons. Sequenced sample: peripheral blood. The source is a woman between 65 and 79 years old with acute or convalescent COVID-19. CDR3s include the opening cysteine and the closing phenylalanine or tryptophan. A D gene is named only where the DNA matches it firmly. Rows may omit the clone size; those that give it use once, few, many or a size class.

V gene,D gene,J gene,clone size,CDR3 DNA,CDR3 protein
TRBV6-5,.,TRBJ1-3,.,TGTGCCAGCAGTTACGGCGGGAGCTCTGGAAACACCATATATTTT,CASSYGGSSGNTIYF
TRBV7-2,.,TRBJ2-5,.,TGTGCCAGCAGCTTAGCGCTAATGGAGACCCAGTACTTC,CASSLALMETQYF
TRBV4-2,.,TRBJ2-2,.,TGTGCCAGCAGCCAAGGGGACTCTCCCCTCGGGGAGCTGTTTTTT,CASSQGDSPLGELFF
TRBV19,TRBD2,TRBJ2-5,.,TGTGCCAGTAGCCGGAGGCCTAGCGGGGGGGCGGAGACCCAGTACTTC,CASSRRPSGGAETQYF
TRBV3-1/TRBV3-2,TRBD1,TRBJ1-1,.,TGTGCCAGCAGCCTTTCCGGGACAGGGGCTGAAGCTTTCTTT,CASSLSGTGAEAFF
TRBV7-8,.,TRBJ1-1,.,TGTGCCAGCAGCTTAGCCAGCAAGCGGAGGGTTAACACTGAAGCTTTCTTT,CASSLASKRRVNTEAFF
TRBV5-4,TRBD2,TRBJ2-1,.,TGTGCCAGCAGCTTTGGGGACTTCCGGGGGGGTGAGCAGTTCTTC,CASSFGDFRGGEQFF
TRBV29-1,.,TRBJ1-4,.,TGCAGCGTCGCAGGGATAAGGACAGCTGCAACTAATGAAAAACTGTTTTTT,CSVAGIRTAATNEKLFF
TRBV18,TRBD1,TRBJ2-7,.,TGTGCCAGCTCACCCATATACGGGACAGGGGTATCCTACGAGCAGTACTTC,CASSPIYGTGVSYEQYF
TRBV19,TRBD1,TRBJ2-1,.,TGTGCCAGTAGCTCAAAGCAGGGGGCCTCCTACAATGAGCAGTTCTTC,CASSSKQGASYNEQFF
TRBV6-1,TRBD1,TRBJ1-5,.,TGTGCCAGCAGTGATCGACAGGGGTCGAGCAATCAGCCCCAGCATTTT,CASSDRQGSSNQPQHF
TRBV15,.,TRBJ1-5,.,TGTGCCACCAGCAGAGATAGCGCTCAGCCCCAGCATTTT,CATSRDSAQPQHF
TRBV7-8,.,TRBJ1-1,.,TGTGCCAGCAGCCCGAGCGTCAGGGGCACTGAAGCTTTCTTT,CASSPSVRGTEAFF
TRBV5-1,.,TRBJ1-1,.,TGCGCCAGCCTTCTGGGGCCGGGGAACACTGAAGCTTTCTTT,CASLLGPGNTEAFF
TRBV11-2,TRBD2,TRBJ2-7,.,TGTGCCAGCAGCTCAGGGAGGGGACGACGATCCTACGAGCAGTACTTC,CASSSGRGRRSYEQYF
TRBV6-2/TRBV6-3,.,TRBJ1-1,once,TGTGCCAGCAGTGGGGCGAGCCTGGGAGCTTTCTTT,CASSGASLGAFF
TRBV6-5,TRBD2,TRBJ2-5,.,TGTGCCAGCAGTCTGGGACTAGCGGGAGGGGAGACCCAGTACTTC,CASSLGLAGGETQYF
TRBV19,.,TRBJ2-1,.,TGTGCCAGTAGTATACAGGGGGGCTCCTACAATGAGCAGTTCTTC,CASSIQGGSYNEQFF
TRBV6-1,.,TRBJ2-2,.,TGTGCCAGCAGTGCATTAGCCGGACATGCGAACACCGGGGAGCTGTTTTTT,CASSALAGHANTGELFF
TRBV5-1,TRBD2,TRBJ2-3,.,TGCGCCAGCAAGGAGCGGGGGACCACAGATACGCAGTATTTT,CASKERGTTDTQYF
TRBV2,TRBD1,TRBJ2-7,.,TGTGCCAGCAGTTGGGACAGCCGTCGTATCTACGAGCAGTACTTC,CASSWDSRRIYEQYF
TRBV27,TRBD1,TRBJ2-7,.,TGTGCCAGCAGTCCCCGACAGGGGTATAGGTACGAGCAGTACTTC,CASSPRQGYRYEQYF
TRBV19,.,TRBJ1-1,.,TGTGCCAGTAGTACCGACAGTCGCACTGAAGCTTTCTTT,CASSTDSRTEAFF
TRBV7-9,.,TRBJ2-5,.,TGTGCCAGCAGCCCCCGCCCTAGAACCCAAGAGACCCAGTACTTC,CASSPRPRTQETQYF
TRBV2,.,TRBJ1-5,.,TGTGCCAGCAAGACTTCTAGCGCGTCTTATGCCCAGCATTTT,CASKTSSASYAQHF
TRBV6-5,.,TRBJ2-7,.,TGTGCCAGCAGACTCGGGACTTCGTCCTACGAGCAGTACTTC,CASRLGTSSYEQYF
TRBV10-1,.,TRBJ1-1,.,TGCGCCAGCAGTGAGTCAGGAGGGAGGGGAGCTTTCTTT,CASSESGGRGAFF
TRBV3-1/TRBV3-2,.,TRBJ2-1,.,TGTGCCAGCAGCCAAGATACGCTAGCCTACTACAATGAGCAGTTCTTC,CASSQDTLAYYNEQFF
TRBV11-3,.,TRBJ1-1,.,TGTGCCAGCAGCGTCGACAGTTTGAGAGCTTTCTTT,CASSVDSLRAFF
TRBV7-6,.,TRBJ1-5,.,TGTGCCAGCAGCTTAGGCGGGGGGCGGGGCAGCTCAAATCAGCCCCAGCATTTT,CASSLGGGRGSSNQPQHF
TRBV20-1,TRBD1,TRBJ1-2,.,TGCAGTGCTAGTCCTGGACAGGGGAAAGGCTACACCTTC,CSASPGQGKGYTF
TRBV6-2/TRBV6-3,TRBD1,TRBJ1-5,.,TGTGCCAGCAGTTCCAAAGCCGGGACAGGGTATTCGTGGAGGCCCCAGCATTTT,CASSSKAGTGYSWRPQHF
TRBV27,TRBD1,TRBJ2-2,.,TGTGCCAGCACGCCTTCAGGGGGCGCCCGGACCGGGGAGCTGTTTTTT,CASTPSGGARTGELFF
TRBV4-2,.,TRBJ1-1,once,TGTGCCAGCAGCCAAGGGATCCTAGGAACGGTCTCCTCCGTCCTTTCCCCAGCTTTCTTT,CASSQGILGTVSSVLSPAFF
TRBV7-8,.,TRBJ1-6,few,TGTGCCAGCAGCTTATTAAAATTCTCCCCTAATTCACCCCTCCACTTT,CASSLLKFSPNSPLHF
TRBV5-1,.,TRBJ1-1,.,TGCGCCAGCAGCTTGGTAGTAAGCGGGGGTAACACTGAAGCTTTCTTT,CASSLVVSGGNTEAFF
TRBV6-5,.,TRBJ1-1,once,TGTGCCACCCTAATGGACAGAAAAGCTTTCTTT,CATLMDRKAFF
TRBV11-3,.,TRBJ2-3,.,TGTGCCAGCAGAGCGAGCACAGATACGCAGTATTTT,CASRASTDTQYF
TRBV7-2,.,TRBJ2-3,.,TGTGCCAGCAGCTTAGCACTGCGGAGCACAGATACGCAGTATTTT,CASSLALRSTDTQYF
TRBV3-1/TRBV3-2,TRBD2,TRBJ2-1,few,TGTGCCAGCAGCCAAGCGCGGGGGGGCTTGAATGAGCAGTTCTTC,CASSQARGGLNEQFF
TRBV5-1,.,TRBJ1-4,.,TGCGCCAGCAGCTCAACCGGGACAACCAATGAAAAACTGTTTTTT,CASSSTGTTNEKLFF
TRBV18,.,TRBJ1-3,.,TGTGCCAGCTCATTTCAGTCCTTCTCTGGAAACACCATATATTTT,CASSFQSFSGNTIYF
TRBV5-1,.,TRBJ2-1,.,TGCGCCAGCAGCTTTAGCGAGAGCTCCTACAATGAGCAGTTCTTC,CASSFSESSYNEQFF
TRBV6-2/TRBV6-3,.,TRBJ1-2,.,TGTGCCAGCAGTTACCCCGAGGGAGACCTGTTTAACTATGGCTACACCTTC,CASSYPEGDLFNYGYTF
TRBV27,TRBD1,TRBJ1-5,.,TGTGCCAGCAGTGTCGGACAGGGGAATCAGCCCCAGCATTTT,CASSVGQGNQPQHF
TRBV18,.,TRBJ1-1,.,TGTGCCAGCTCTCTTGGACAGCCCACTGAAGCTTTCTTT,CASSLGQPTEAFF
TRBV4-3,.,TRBJ2-1,.,TGCGCCAGCAGCCAAGGGACAGAAGCTCCTGAGCAGTTCTTC,CASSQGTEAPEQFF
TRBV18,TRBD1,TRBJ1-1,.,TGTGCCAGCTCACGAGGACAGGGAGAAACTGAAGCTTTCTTT,CASSRGQGETEAFF
TRBV11-2,.,TRBJ2-7,.,TGTGCCAGCAGCCCGCGGGACGGAGGTTACTACGAGCAGTACTTC,CASSPRDGGYYEQYF
TRBV9,.,TRBJ2-3,.,TGTGCCAGCAGCGTTAGCGGCCGCACAGATACGCAGTATTTT,CASSVSGRTDTQYF
TRBV6-5,TRBD2,TRBJ2-1,.,TGTGCCGCCTCCCCTAGAGCGGGAGGGGGCAATGAGCAGTTCTTC,CAASPRAGGGNEQFF
TRBV7-9,TRBD1,TRBJ2-2,once,TGTGCCAGCAGGCCCACGGGACAGGGAACCGGGGAGCTGTTTTTT,CASRPTGQGTGELFF
TRBV7-2,.,TRBJ1-4,.,TGTGCCAGCAGCTCTTCAGGGGCCGGTGAAAAACTGTTTTTT,CASSSSGAGEKLFF
TRBV10-3,.,TRBJ1-1,.,TGTGCCATCAACCCAGACTCGAACACTGAAGCTTTCTTT,CAINPDSNTEAFF
TRBV2,.,TRBJ2-7,.,TGTGCCAGCAGTGAAGACAGGGCGATCTCCTACGAGCAGTACTTC,CASSEDRAISYEQYF